The present entry profiles one T cell receptor beta chain with its context. This entry comes from a study of blood T cell repertoires in COVID-19. About the study: Donors in the United States, Italy and Spain gave samples during acute or convalescent COVID-19. PBMCs, B-cell-depleted T cells, or T cells were the source of the cDNA or gDNA that made up the material.

Repertoires were generated with immunoSEQ multiplex PCR, while TCRdb's copy carries only in-frame clones and drops some. The table shows 270,000 or so clones, with approximately 90% occurring only once. Germline V gene data show CDR1 as MDHEN and CDR2 as SYDVKM. The CDR3 runs to 11 residues. V shed 4 bases, J shed 10 bases, and the junction held 1 base outside the gene matches. The TCR sequence derives from a man in his forties who had been exposed to COVID-19. Sequencing was done on a sample of PBMCs or T cells enriched from blood (not recorded which). V and J are TRBV28 and TRBJ2-1, with 7 bases aligning to TRBD1. CDR3 region: CASSSTGEQFF. The CDR3 DNA sequence: TGTGCCAGCAGTTCGACAGGGGAGCAGTTCTTC.